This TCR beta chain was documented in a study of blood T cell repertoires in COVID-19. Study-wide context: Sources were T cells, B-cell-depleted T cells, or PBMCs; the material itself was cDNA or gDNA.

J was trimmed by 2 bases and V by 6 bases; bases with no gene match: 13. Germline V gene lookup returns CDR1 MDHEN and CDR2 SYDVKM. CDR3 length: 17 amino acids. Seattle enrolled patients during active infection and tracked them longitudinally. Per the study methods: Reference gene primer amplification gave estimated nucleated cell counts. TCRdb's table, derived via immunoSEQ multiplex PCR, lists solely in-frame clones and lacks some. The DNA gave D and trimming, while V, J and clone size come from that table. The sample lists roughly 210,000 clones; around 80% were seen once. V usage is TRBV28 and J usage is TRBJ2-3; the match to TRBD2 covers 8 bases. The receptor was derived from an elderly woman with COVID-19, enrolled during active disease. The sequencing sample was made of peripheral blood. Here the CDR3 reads CASRSPAGGHSTDTQYF. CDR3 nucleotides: TGTGCCAGCAGATCCCCGGCGGGAGGACACTCCACAGATACGCAGTATTTT. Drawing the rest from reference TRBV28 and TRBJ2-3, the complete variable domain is DVKVTQSSRYLVKRTGEKVFLECVQDMDHENMFWYRQDPGLGLRLIYFSYDVKMKEKGDIPEGYSVSREKKERFSLILESASTNQTSMYLCASRSPAGGHSTDTQYFGPGTRLTVL.